The present entry profiles one TCR beta chain with its context. Libraries were prepared by immunoSEQ multiplex PCR; TCRdb keeps only in-frame clonotypes and omits some of them. Among about 100,000 clones, approximately 86% were seen once, and the ten largest hold approximately 6.8%. This specimen comes from a study of blood T cell repertoires in COVID-19. The receptor's source is a man aged 55 to 70 with acute or convalescent COVID-19. The sample taken for sequencing was peripheral blood.

The CDR3 sequence: CASSQVQGHGYTF. CDR3 nucleotide sequence: TGTGCCAGCAGCCAAGTACAGGGACATGGCTACACCTTC. This chain connects TRBV3-1 (or the pseudogene TRBV3-2) to TRBJ1-2; possible D gene TRBD1, 6 bases. Per the germline V gene, CDR1 is LGHDT and CDR2 is YNNKEL (reference sequence). CDR3 size: 13 residues. Trimming removed 1 base at V and 6 bases at J, with 9 bases between.